This passage covers 16 T cell receptor beta chains from one sample sequenced in a study of patients and donors after allogeneic stem cell transplantation. TCRdb fed the RT-PCR reads into MiXCR, producing one record per CDR3 protein. The sample yields fewer than 10,000 distinct CDR3 sequences, around 4.1% seen once. The sample consisted of blood, either unsorted or a sorted T cell fraction (not recorded which). All receptors derive from a human donor who was either an allogeneic HSCT recipient or a stem cell or donor lymphocyte infusion donor (not recorded which). It is not recorded whose cells these are; they may come from a transplant donor.

The sample holds many counts of this clonotype. V and J are TRBV20-1 and TRBJ1-4; 8 nucleotides agree with TRBD1. The CDR3 is 14 residues long. Germline V gives CDR1 DFQATT, CDR2 SNEGSKA (reference sequence). The ends lost 2 bases at V and 8 bases at J; junction bases unmatched: 7. CDR3 DNA sequence: TGCAGTGCTAGACCGGGACAGGCGGTCGAAAAACTGTTTTTT. This encodes CSARPGQAVEKLFF.

This clonotype was detected many times. V and J are TRBV5-4 and TRBJ2-5, with 8 bases fitting TRBD2. The CDR3 covers 16 residues. Trimming took 0 bases from V and 4 from J; bases not matched to a gene: 8. CDR1 SGHNT and CDR2 YYREEE come from the germline V gene (reference sequence). The CDR3 region has the DNA TGTGCCAGCAGCTTGGGTAGCGGGACTAGGGGAGAGACCCAGTACTTC. Amino acid sequence: CASSLGSGTRGETQYF.

The table lists this clonotype with many counts. The genes are TRBV24-1 and TRBJ2-2; the D gene is possibly TRBD1 (6 bases). The CDR3 consists of 16 residues. Trimming cost V 4 bases and J 4 bases, with 15 bases left between them. The germline gives CDR1 KGHDR, CDR2 SFDVKD. CDR3 nucleotides: TGTGCCACCAGTGACCCACAAGGACAGCTCACCGGGGAGCTGTTTTTT. Protein: CATSDPQGQLTGELFF.

The sample holds a few counts of this clonotype. This CDR3 is CASATSHPQETQYF. As DNA, the CDR3 is TGTGCCAGTGCGACTAGCCACCCACAGGAGACCCAGTACTTC. The V call is TRBV19, the J call TRBJ2-5; 7 nucleotides match TRBD2. Germline V lookup: CDR1 LNHDA, CDR2 SQIVND (reference sequence). V was pared by 8 bases and J by 5 bases, with 11 bases of the junction left unmatched. This CDR3 has 14 amino acids.

Sample share makes this clonotype medium-sized (0.01 to 0.1%). The V and J genes are TRBV18 and TRBJ1-3; 8 nucleotides line up with TRBD1. This CDR3 spans 14 amino acids. V gave up 3 bases and J gave up 4 bases; unmatched junction bases: 2. The germline gives CDR1 KGHSH, CDR2 LQKENI. The CDR3 protein is CASSPGTGGNTIYF. Here the CDR3 DNA reads TGTGCCAGCTCACCCGGGACAGGCGGAAACACCATATATTTT.

This clonotype qualifies as medium-sized. V usage is TRBV24-1 and J usage is TRBJ1-1, with unresolved D. The CDR3 has 13 residues. The V gene's germline CDR1 is KGHDR and CDR2 SFDVKD. Trimming removed 6 bases from V and 0 bases from J, with 7 bases in between. CDR3 residues: CATSFGMNTEAFF. CDR3 bases: TGTGCCACCAGTTTTGGCATGAACACTGAAGCTTTCTTT.

This clonotype was seen at least ten times. The rearrangement uses TRBV6-2 or TRBV6-3 and TRBJ2-1, with D possibly being TRBD1 (6 bases). The CDR3 has 15 residues. Germline V gene sequence: CDR1 MNHEY, CDR2 SVGEGT. Deletions cut 7 bases from V and 0 bases from J, with 13 bases between. In DNA, the CDR3 is TGTGCCAGCACCACGAGGGGGAGCTCCTACAATGAGCAGTTCTTC. This translates into CASTTRGSSYNEQFF.

The chain combines TRBV7-3 with TRBJ2-1; TRBD2 is a possible D gene (6 bases). The CDR3 runs 15 residues. Germline lookup yields CDR1 SGHTA and CDR2 FQGTGA. The ends were cut back, 5 bases at V and 4 bases at J, with 15 bases in the middle. CDR3 residues: CASSRGIGRYNEQFF. In DNA form, the CDR3 reads TGTGCCAGCAGCCGCGGGATTGGGAGGTACAATGAGCAGTTCTTC.

This clonotype was observed many times. V and J are TRBV24-1 and TRBJ2-7, with TRBD2 matching over 8 bases. The CDR3 has 15 amino acids. V trimming: 4 bases; J trimming: 5 bases; junction bases outside the gene matches: 9. Germline V CDR1 and CDR2: KGHDR, SFDVKD. CDR3 residues: CATSESGRHPDEQYF. CDR3 in DNA: TGTGCCACCAGTGAGAGCGGGAGACACCCTGACGAGCAGTACTTC.

Relative to its sample, this clonotype is medium-sized (0.01 to 0.1%). The DNA for the CDR3 is TGTGCCATCAGTTTACAGGGGAAAGAGACCCAGTACTTC. This gives the protein CAISLQGKETQYF. The V gene is TRBV10-3, the J gene TRBJ2-5; TRBD1 aligns across 7 bases. From germline, CDR1 is ENHRY and CDR2 SYGVKD. The V segment lost 5 bases and the J segment 3 bases; nucleotides outside the gene matches: 3. This CDR3 has 13 residues.

This clonotype ranks as medium-sized (0.01 to 0.1%). Germline is not matched at one junction end, which may reflect a read error. The chain links TRBV4-3 to TRBJ2-7; no clear D. Germline CDR1 is LGHNA and CDR2 is YSLEER. This CDR3 contains 13 residues. The CDR3 nucleotides read TGCGCCAGCAGCCAACGCCGGTCCGACCTTGCGTCCTTC. Protein sequence: CASSQRRSDLASF.

This clonotype was counted ten times or more. The rearrangement joins TRBV4-3 to TRBJ2-2, with 9 positions matching TRBD1. The CDR3 has 15 residues. Germline V lookup: CDR1 LGHNA, CDR2 YSLEER. V was pared by 1 base and J by 6 bases, with 3 bases of the junction left unmatched. The CDR3 DNA reads TGCGCCAGCAGCCAAGGGGACAGGGTGCCCGGGGAGCTGTTTTTT. Protein product: CASSQGDRVPGELFF.

This clonotype is termed medium-sized. The rearrangement links TRBV20-1 to TRBJ1-4, with D possibly being TRBD1 (5 bases). From germline, CDR1 is DFQATT and CDR2 SNEGSKA (reference sequence). With 0 bases removed from V and 2 bases from J, the gap between germline ends came to 13 bases. The CDR3 has 16 residues. CDR3 sequence reads: CSARDDGGSTNEKLFF. The DNA of the CDR3 is TGCAGTGCTAGAGATGACGGGGGGAGCACTAATGAAAAACTGTTTTTT.

This clonotype was seen many times. The V call is TRBV7-2, the J call TRBJ2-6; D tentatively reads TRBD1 or TRBD2 (5 bases each). The CDR3 length is 15 residues. CDR1 and CDR2 (germline): SGHTA, FQGNSA. V was shortened by 4 bases and J by 0 bases, with 7 bases between the two germline ends. CDR3 coding DNA: TGTGCCAGCAGCTCGAGGGGCTCTGGGGCCAACGTCCTGACTTTC. It specifies CASSSRGSGANVLTF.

This clonotype is classed as medium-sized. This chain uses TRBV29-1 with TRBJ1-1; D not certain. CDR1 is SQVTM, CDR2 ANQGSEA, per germline. The CDR3 contains 13 residues. Trimming took 7 bases from V and 4 from J, leaving 16 bases between them. The CDR3 DNA follows: TGCAGCGGTGGAGACCTTGTGAGCACTGAAGCTTTCTTT. It translates to CSGGDLVSTEAFF.

In its sample, this clonotype is medium-sized. This chain uses TRBV12-3 or TRBV12-4 with TRBJ2-5; perhaps TRBD1 as D (5 bases). V was trimmed by 6 bases and J by 1 base, leaving 9 bases between them. The CDR3 loop spans 13 amino acids. The CDR3 DNA sequence: TGTGCCAGCAGCCGGACACCCCAAGAGACCCAGTACTTC. Its protein is CASSRTPQETQYF.